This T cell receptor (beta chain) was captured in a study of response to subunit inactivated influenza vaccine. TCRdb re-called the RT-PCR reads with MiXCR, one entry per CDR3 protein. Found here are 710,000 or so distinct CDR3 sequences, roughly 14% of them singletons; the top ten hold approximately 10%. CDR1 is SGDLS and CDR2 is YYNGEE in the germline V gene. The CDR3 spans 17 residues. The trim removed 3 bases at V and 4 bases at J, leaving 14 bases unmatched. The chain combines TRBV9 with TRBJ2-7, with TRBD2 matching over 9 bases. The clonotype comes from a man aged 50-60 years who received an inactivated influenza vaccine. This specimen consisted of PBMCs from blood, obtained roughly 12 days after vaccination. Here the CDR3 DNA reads TGTGCCAGCAGCGAAAACTCCAGAGTAGCGGGGGAATACGAGCAGTACTTC. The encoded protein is CASSENSRVAGEYEQYF.